Shown below are 30 T cell receptor beta chains from a single sample sequenced in a study of CD8+ T cells in alopecia areata. Investigators isolated RNA and reverse transcribed it into cDNA to act as the sequencing template. Profiling relied on immunoSEQ multiplex PCR, and the TCRdb table lists in-frame clones only, not all of them. The table lists approximately 140,000 clones, around 47% of them singletons, with about 6.3% in the top ten. Material for sequencing was CD4+ T cells sorted from blood. The receptors here all came from a human donor with alopecia areata.

This sequence joins TRBV29-1 and TRBJ2-2, with 8 bases aligning to TRBD1. J lost 2 bases, V lost 7 bases, and 3 bases had no gene match. Germline loops: CDR1 SQVTM, CDR2 ANQGSEA. The CDR3 sequence is 13 residues long. Here the CDR3 reads CSAGQVNTGELFF. The CDR3, as DNA: TGCAGCGCGGGACAGGTTAACACCGGGGAGCTGTTTTTT.

The CDR3 region has the DNA TGTGCCAGCAGTCCAGGGTGGAGCTACACCTTC. Amino acids: CASSPGWSYTF. The V gene is TRBV6-5, the J gene TRBJ1-2; a possible D gene is TRBD1 (5 bases). Germline V CDR1 and CDR2: MNHEY, SVGAGI. Trimming took 5 bases from V and 9 from J, leaving 10 bases between them. This CDR3 is 11 amino acids long.

The V and J genes are TRBV7-6 and TRBJ2-7; D remains ambiguous. CDR3 length: 14 amino acids. Germline V lookup: CDR1 SGHVS, CDR2 FNYEAQ. V was clipped by 5 bases and J by 0 bases, with 11 bases between them. The CDR3 is CASSPSEDSYEQYF. The CDR3 coding sequence is TGTGCCAGCAGCCCGTCCGAGGACTCCTACGAGCAGTACTTC.

The chain is built from TRBV30 and TRBJ2-3; D is ambiguous. Trimming shortened V by 3 bases and J by 6 bases, and 10 bases separated the two germline ends. Germline V gene sequence: CDR1 GTSNPN, CDR2 SVGIG (reference sequence). CDR3 size: 12 residues. CDR3 nucleotides: TGTGCCTGGAGGTTTGCTGGGGATACGCAGTATTTT. Translation gives CAWRFAGDTQYF.

This clone was counted a few times. The rearrangement uses TRBV6-5 and TRBJ2-1; 7 bases line up with TRBD1. This CDR3 is 14 amino acids long. Per germline, CDR1 MNHEY and CDR2 SVGAGI. V dropped 5 bases and J dropped 2; count of bases not matched to a gene: 3. DNA for the CDR3: TGTGCCAGCAGTCTACAGGGGACCTACAATGAGCAGTTCTTC. Translation: CASSLQGTYNEQFF.

This clone was found a few times. V and J are TRBV10-3 and TRBJ2-1; no definite D call. Trimming shortened V by 7 bases and J by 6 bases, and 10 bases separated the two germline ends. The CDR3 contains 12 residues. Germline loops: CDR1 ENHRY, CDR2 SYGVKD. CDR3 amino acids: CAIKETSNEQFF. In nucleotides, the CDR3 is TGTGCCATCAAGGAGACGAGCAATGAGCAGTTCTTC.

This chain joins TRBV18 and TRBJ2-7; 8 bases fit TRBD2. This CDR3 region has 15 residues. V lost 1 base, J lost 1 base, and 3 bases stayed unmatched. The germline gives CDR1 KGHSH, CDR2 LQKENI. The CDR3 region is CASSPLGLVSYEQYF. CDR3 in DNA: TGTGCCAGCTCACCACTGGGACTAGTTTCCTACGAGCAGTACTTC. The whole variable domain, filled in from reference TRBV18 and TRBJ2-7, reads NAGVMQNPRHLVRRRGQEARLRCSPMKGHSHVYWYRQLPEEGLKFMVYLQKENIIDESGMPKERFSAEFPKEGPSILRIQQVVRGDSAAYFCASSPLGLVSYEQYFGPGTRLTVT.

This clone was counted between two and nine times. V is TRBV29-1 and J is TRBJ2-1; TRBD1 agrees at 11 bases. The CDR3 loop spans 15 amino acids. Germline CDR1 reads SQVTM; CDR2 reads ANQGSEA. With 7 bases clipped from V and 4 bases from J, the junction kept 9 bases outside the gene matches. CDR3: CSGKAGTGGYNEQFF. The CDR3 nucleotides read TGCAGCGGAAAAGCCGGGACAGGGGGTTACAATGAGCAGTTCTTC.

V gene TRBV28 combines with J gene TRBJ2-1, with D unclear. The CDR3 has 12 residues. Trimming left V 6 bases short and J 6 bases short, with 9 bases between. Germline loops: CDR1 MDHEN, CDR2 SYDVKM. The CDR3 nucleotides read TGTGCCAGCAGGGAACAGCCCAATGAGCAGTTCTTC. As protein: CASREQPNEQFF.

This clone was seen more than once but under ten times. The V and J genes are TRBV27 and TRBJ1-5, with 7 bases fitting TRBD1. Germline trimming cut 2 bases from V and 6 bases from J; bases unmatched to any gene: 1. This CDR3 is built from 13 residues. CDR1 is MNHEY and CDR2 is SMNVEV in the germline V gene (reference sequence). CDR3 coding DNA: TGTGCCAGCAGTTTAAGGGACAGTCAGCCCCAGCATTTT. Translation gives CASSLRDSQPQHF.

The J gene is TRBJ2-7, the V gene TRBV7-2; no clear D gene. In germline, CDR1 is SGHTA, CDR2 FQGNSA. The CDR3 length is 14 residues. Trimming shortened V by 5 bases and J by 0 bases, and 11 bases separated the two germline ends. CDR3 residues: CASSPSTHSYEQYF. The CDR3 coding sequence is TGTGCCAGCAGCCCGTCGACGCACTCCTACGAGCAGTACTTC.

The chain recombines TRBV9 with TRBJ1-2, with 8 bases matching TRBD1. The CDR3 is 16 residues long. Germline-derived CDR1 and CDR2 are SGDLS and YYNGEE. J lost 4 bases, V lost 0 bases, and 8 bases had no gene match. This CDR3 is CASSVAGTGDFYGYTF. CDR3 nucleotide sequence: TGTGCCAGCAGCGTAGCCGGGACAGGAGACTTCTATGGCTACACCTTC. Together with reference TRBV9 and TRBJ1-2, the CDR3 gives the full variable domain: DSGVTQTPKHLITATGQRVTLRCSPRSGDLSVYWYQQSLDQGLQFLIQYYNGEERAKGNILERFSAQQFPDLHSELNLSSLELGDSALYFCASSVAGTGDFYGYTFGSGTRLTVV.

In this sample, this clone turned up a few times. The rearrangement links TRBV29-1 to TRBJ2-7; D ambiguous. The ends were cut back, 4 bases at V and 3 bases at J, with 10 bases in the middle. The CDR3 runs to 12 residues. CDR1 and CDR2 from the germline V gene are SQVTM and ANQGSEA. DNA of the CDR3: TGCAGCGTTGTGCAACAGAACTACGAGCAGTACTTC. Its protein is CSVVQQNYEQYF.

The V call is TRBV30, the J call TRBJ2-3; no clear D gene. Trimming shortened V by 0 bases and J by 4 bases, and 17 bases separated the two germline ends. The CDR3 is made up of 16 amino acids. The germline gives CDR1 GTSNPN, CDR2 SVGIG (reference sequence). The CDR3 coding sequence is TGTGCCTGGAGTGTACAGCTGCCGAGAAGCGCAGATACGCAGTATTTT. This codes for CAWSVQLPRSADTQYF.

This chain uses TRBV6-1 with TRBJ2-1; no firm D call. V shed 6 bases and J shed 2 bases, with 14 bases lying between them. CDR1 and CDR2 (germline): MNHNS, SASEGT. The CDR3 is 15 amino acids. The CDR3 here is CASRRDGSAYNEQFF. The DNA of the CDR3 is TGTGCCAGCAGGAGAGATGGGTCTGCCTACAATGAGCAGTTCTTC.

A remark on this clone: This same CDR3 is encoded by further DNA sequences in the sample. The chain joins TRBV5-1 to TRBJ1-2, with 8 nucleotides matching TRBD1. There are 13 residues in the CDR3. The V segment lost 4 bases and the J segment 8 bases; nucleotides outside the gene matches: 7. Germline assignment: CDR1 SGHRS and CDR2 YFSETQ. The CDR3 DNA reads as TGCGCCAGCAGCCCCGGACAGGGTGGCGGCTACACCTTC. Translated: CASSPGQGGGYTF.

This clone was recorded only once. The chain combines TRBV11-1 with TRBJ2-3; D not certain. Germline CDR1 is SGHAT and CDR2 is FQDESV (reference sequence). V lost 5 bases and J lost 6, with 9 bases in between. CDR3 length: 12 residues. The CDR3 loop is CASSPPTDTQYF. As DNA, the CDR3 is TGTGCCAGCAGCCCCCCTACGGATACGCAGTATTTT.

This clone occurred a few times. CDR3 sequence: CASSLSTEAFF. In nucleotides, the CDR3 is TGTGCCAGCAGTTTAAGTACTGAAGCTTTCTTT. The chain couples TRBV28 to TRBJ1-1; D is ambiguous. Trimming left V 2 bases short and J 5 bases short, with 3 bases between. This CDR3 has 11 residues. CDR1 is MDHEN and CDR2 is SYDVKM in the germline V gene. Based on the CDR3 plus reference TRBV28 and TRBJ1-1, the full variable domain is DVKVTQSSRYLVKRTGEKVFLECVQDMDHENMFWYRQDPGLGLRLIYFSYDVKMKEKGDIPEGYSVSREKKERFSLILESASTNQTSMYLCASSLSTEAFFGQGTRLTVV.

The chain has TRBV25-1 and TRBJ1-2; no firm D call. The CDR3 contains 11 residues. V was cut by 6 bases and J by 8 bases, with 10 bases left in between. CDR1 is MGHDK, CDR2 SYGVNS, per germline. CDR3 in amino acids: CASSDSWGYTF. The CDR3 DNA follows: TGTGCCAGCAGCGATTCGTGGGGCTACACCTTC.

This clone was seen only a few times. The chain links TRBV19 to TRBJ2-1, with TRBD1 matching over 8 bases. Losses at the gene ends were 6 bases for V and 2 bases for J; bases not matched to a gene: 9. CDR1 and CDR2 from the germline V gene are LNHDA and SQIVND (reference sequence). The CDR3 covers 16 residues. CDR3 bases: TGTGCCAGTAGGGACCCCGGGACAGGTCCCTACAATGAGCAGTTCTTC. Protein product: CASRDPGTGPYNEQFF.

The chain has TRBV29-1 and TRBJ1-3, with 7 bases identical to TRBD1. The CDR3 has 14 residues. Germline V gene data show CDR1 as SQVTM and CDR2 as ANQGSEA. V shed 4 bases, J shed 2 bases, and the junction held 5 bases outside the gene matches. CDR3 coding DNA: TGCAGCGTTGGTCCGACAGGGACTGGAAACACCATATATTTT. Protein sequence: CSVGPTGTGNTIYF.

V and J are TRBV2 and TRBJ1-5; D ambiguous. Germline V gives CDR1 SNHLY, CDR2 FYNNEI. CDR3 size: 12 residues. V was shortened by 4 bases and J by 7 bases, with 8 bases between the two germline ends. Here the CDR3 reads CASSGSWQPQHF. The DNA of the CDR3 is TGTGCCAGCAGTGGAAGTTGGCAGCCCCAGCATTTT.

The CDR3 is CASSFNTENYGYTF. CDR3 DNA sequence: TGCGCCAGCAGCTTTAACACAGAGAACTATGGCTACACCTTC. The chain uses TRBV5-1 and TRBJ1-2; unclear D gene. Germline assignment: CDR1 SGHRS and CDR2 YFSETQ. V lost 2 bases and J 2 bases, leaving 10 bases between the germline ends. CDR3 length equals 14 residues.

This clone was counted only a few times. This chain uses TRBV29-1 with TRBJ2-7; perhaps D is TRBD1 or TRBD2 (5 bases each). CDR3 length equals 12 residues. The V end was cut by 4 bases, the J end by 2 bases, with 9 bases between. Germline V CDR1 and CDR2: SQVTM, ANQGSEA. Here the CDR3 DNA reads TGCAGCGTTGCCCAGGGAGCCTACGAGCAGTACTTC. Translated, it gives CSVAQGAYEQYF.

V is TRBV30 and J is TRBJ2-5; D is undetermined. This CDR3 comprises 13 residues. Trimming took off 0 bases at V and 6 bases at J, with 11 bases between the two ends. Germline V gene lookup returns CDR1 GTSNPN and CDR2 SVGIG (reference sequence). CDR3: CAWSVTQAKTQYF. The CDR3 nucleotides read TGTGCCTGGAGTGTGACCCAGGCAAAGACCCAGTACTTC.

The V gene is TRBV6-5, the J gene TRBJ1-1, with no clear D. The CDR3 spans 13 residues. Germline loops: CDR1 MNHEY, CDR2 SVGAGI. The V end lost 7 bases, the J end lost 1 base, and 10 bases lay between the germline ends. The CDR3 sequence is CASTDDGNTEAFF. The CDR3 bases are TGTGCCAGCACCGACGACGGGAACACTGAAGCTTTCTTT.

This clone came up a few times. The rearrangement links TRBV28 to TRBJ2-7; D possibly corresponds to TRBD1 (5 bases). The germline V and J ends were trimmed by 5 bases and 4 bases, with 12 bases remaining between them. Germline CDR1 and CDR2: MDHEN and SYDVKM. The CDR3 is 13 residues long. This CDR3 reads CASSNPTAYEQYF. CDR3 nucleotide sequence: TGTGCCAGCAGTAACCCGACAGCTTACGAGCAGTACTTC. The whole variable domain, filled in from reference TRBV28 and TRBJ2-7, reads DVKVTQSSRYLVKRTGEKVFLECVQDMDHENMFWYRQDPGLGLRLIYFSYDVKMKEKGDIPEGYSVSREKKERFSLILESASTNQTSMYLCASSNPTAYEQYFGPGTRLTVT.

The chain uses TRBV30 and TRBJ2-1; 8 positions agree with TRBD2. Germline V gene sequence: CDR1 GTSNPN, CDR2 SVGIG (reference sequence). J gave up 7 bases and V 0 bases, and 8 bases lay outside the gene matches. This CDR3 is 15 amino acids long. The CDR3 sequence: CAWSVSLAVGNEQFF. In DNA, the CDR3 is TGTGCCTGGAGTGTTTCACTAGCGGTTGGAAATGAGCAGTTCTTC.

The rearrangement joins TRBV15 to TRBJ1-1; unclear D gene. The V gene's germline CDR1 is LNHNV and CDR2 YYDKDF (reference sequence). The CDR3 has 12 residues. V was pared by 1 base and J by 4 bases, with 4 bases between. CDR3 DNA: TGTGCCACCAGCAGAGCAACCACTGAAGCTTTCTTT. Translating it yields CATSRATTEAFF.

A few counts support this clone. The J gene is TRBJ2-6, the V gene TRBV7-8, with 7 bases matching TRBD1. The CDR3 loop spans 18 amino acids. Trimming at V came to 6 bases and at J to 2 bases, leaving 13 bases not matched to a gene. Germline V gene data show CDR1 as SGHVS and CDR2 as FQNEAQ. Written as DNA, the CDR3 is TGTGCCAGCAGGGAACCAAGCCGAACAGGGGCTGGGGCCAACGTCCTGACTTTC. As protein: CASREPSRTGAGANVLTF.